Each of the 14 T cell receptor beta chains below was sequenced from the same sample in a study of T cell changes during pregnancy in multiple sclerosis. Sequencing was performed with immunoSEQ multiplex PCR; in TCRdb, only in-frame clones are kept and a portion is missing. The table has approximately 50,000 clones, approximately 90% seen once; the top ten hold 1% to 1.5%. The specimen comprised peripheral blood, sampled in the second trimester of pregnancy. These receptor sequences come from a female donor with multiple sclerosis, enrolled in a pregnancy study.

The chain joins TRBV5-1 to TRBJ2-3; tentatively, D is TRBD2 (7 bases). The V end was cut by 0 bases, the J end by 2 bases, with 13 bases between. Germline values: CDR1 SGHRS, CDR2 YFSETQ. The CDR3 loop spans 16 amino acids. The CDR3 region is CASSLGAGAYTDTQYF. The CDR3, as DNA: TGCGCCAGCAGCTTGGGTGCGGGGGCCTACACAGATACGCAGTATTTT.

This clone was seen just once. The chain carries TRBV7-8 and TRBJ1-1, with TRBD1 identical over 7 bases. This CDR3 is built from 13 residues. CDR1 SGHVS and CDR2 FQNEAQ come from the germline V gene. With 3 bases clipped from V and 5 bases from J, the junction kept 3 bases outside the gene matches. The CDR3 DNA reads TGTGCCAGCAGCTTGACAGGGCAAACTGAAGCTTTCTTT. This translates into CASSLTGQTEAFF.

V and J are TRBV27 and TRBJ1-2; D is unclear. V was trimmed by 3 bases and J by 5 bases, leaving 10 bases between them. The germline gives CDR1 MNHEY, CDR2 SMNVEV (reference sequence). The CDR3 extends over 13 amino acids. The CDR3 DNA reads TGTGCCAGCAGTTTGAAACAGATTTATGGCTACACCTTC. This translates into CASSLKQIYGYTF.

The chain links TRBV19 to TRBJ1-2; 8 bases match TRBD1. Unmatched junction bases numbered 9, after V lost 4 bases and J lost 5 bases. The CDR3 has 15 residues. The germline gives CDR1 LNHDA, CDR2 SQIVND (reference sequence). CDR3 in DNA: TGTGCCAGTAGTACGAGGACAGGGAGGGTGTATGGCTACACCTTC. It encodes CASSTRTGRVYGYTF.

The table lists this clone with a few counts. V is TRBV7-9 and J is TRBJ2-5, with 11 bases fitting TRBD1. V gave up 3 bases and J gave up 5 bases; unmatched junction bases: 8. Germline CDR1 SEHNR, CDR2 FQNEAQ (reference sequence). The CDR3 loop spans 16 amino acids. CDR3 bases: TGTGCCAGCAGCTTGAGGACAGGGGGCGGGAAGGAGACCCAGTACTTC. Amino acid sequence: CASSLRTGGGKETQYF. The whole variable domain, filled in from reference TRBV7-9 and TRBJ2-5, reads DTGVSQNPRHKITKRGQNVTFRCDPISEHNRLYWYRQTLGQGPEFLTYFQNEAQLEKSRLLSDRFSAERPKGSFSTLEIQRTEQGDSAMYLCASSLRTGGGKETQYFGPGTRLLVL.

The chain is built from TRBV5-1 and TRBJ2-1, with TRBD2 matching over 8 bases. CDR1 and CDR2 from the germline V gene are SGHRS and YFSETQ. The ends lost 4 bases at V and 5 bases at J; junction bases unmatched: 14. The CDR3 is 17 residues long. The CDR3 DNA sequence: TGCGCCAGCAGCCCCCCCCGGCCTAGCGGGTACGACAATGAGCAGTTCTTC. This sequence encodes CASSPPRPSGYDNEQFF.

The rearrangement links TRBV19 to TRBJ1-2; TRBD1 matches at 9 bases. Germline CDR1 and CDR2: LNHDA and SQIVND (reference sequence). With V trimmed by 3 bases and J by 4 bases, 9 bases remained unmatched. CDR3 length equals 16 residues. The CDR3 here is CASSIDYRGPIYGYTF. In DNA form, the CDR3 reads TGTGCCAGTAGTATTGATTACAGGGGGCCCATCTATGGCTACACCTTC.

V and J are TRBV18 and TRBJ1-3; D unresolved. The CDR3 extends over 16 amino acids. The germline V gene encodes CDR1 KGHSH and CDR2 LQKENI. The V end lost 3 bases, the J end lost 3 bases, and 15 bases lay between the germline ends. This chain's CDR3 is CASSPSAGFFGNTIYF. The CDR3 DNA follows: TGTGCCAGCTCACCGAGTGCAGGCTTTTTTGGAAACACCATATATTTT.

This chain joins TRBV6-6 and TRBJ1-1, with a tentative D call TRBD1 (5 bases). Trimming pared 4 bases from V and 4 bases from J, leaving 19 bases between. Germline loops: CDR1 MNHNY, CDR2 SVGAGI (reference sequence). The CDR3 totals 16 residues. Written as DNA, the CDR3 is TGTGCCAGCAGTTCAACAGGCCTCCTGGTGGGCACTGAAGCTTTCTTT. Translating gives CASSSTGLLVGTEAFF.

The chain carries TRBV25-1 and TRBJ1-2; D may be TRBD1 (5 bases). The CDR3 has 13 amino acids. Germline CDR1 and CDR2: MGHDK and SYGVNS. The V end lost 3 bases, the J end lost 7 bases, and 12 bases lay between the germline ends. This CDR3 reads CASSDRASGGYTF. CDR3 sequence (DNA): TGTGCCAGCAGTGACAGGGCCTCGGGTGGCTACACCTTC.

The rearrangement uses TRBV7-2 and TRBJ1-5, with D possibly matching TRBD1 (5 bases). Germline loops: CDR1 SGHTA, CDR2 FQGNSA. CDR3 length: 16 amino acids. V lost 1 base and J lost 6, with 16 bases in between. The CDR3 region has the DNA TGTGCCAGCAGCTTAGGGGGCGACATAAGGGTTCAGCCCCAGCATTTT. It codes for CASSLGGDIRVQPQHF.

V and J are TRBV29-1 and TRBJ1-1; D possibly corresponds to TRBD1 (6 bases). This CDR3 contains 15 residues. Per germline, CDR1 SQVTM and CDR2 ANQGSEA. Trimming removed 6 bases at V and 0 bases at J, with 17 bases between. The CDR3 coding sequence is TGCAGCGTCACGGGGGGCTGGGGGATGAACACTGAAGCTTTCTTT. Translated: CSVTGGWGMNTEAFF.

The chain combines TRBV12-5 with TRBJ1-1; 8 nucleotides line up with TRBD1. Trimming cost V 2 bases and J 10 bases; bases outside gene matches: 6. CDR3 size: 13 residues. The germline V gene has CDR1 LGHNT and CDR2 FRNRAP. CDR3 DNA: TGTGCTAGTGGTTTGATCGGACAGGGCCGAGCTTTCTTT. Translated: CASGLIGQGRAFF. Full variable domain (outside the CDR3, taken from reference TRBV12-5 and TRBJ1-1): DARVTQTPRHKVTEMGQEVTMRCQPILGHNTVFWYRQTMMQGLELLAYFRNRAPLDDSGMPKDRFSAEMPDATLATLKIQPSEPRDSAVYFCASGLIGQGRAFFGQGTRLTVV.

The V and J genes are TRBV5-6 and TRBJ1-2; D gene unclear. This CDR3 spans 12 amino acids. Per germline, CDR1 SGHDT and CDR2 YYEEEE. V gave up 4 bases and J gave up 3 bases, with 7 bases separating them. The DNA of the CDR3 is TGTGCCAGCAGCGGGCAGGACTATGGCTACACCTTC. Protein sequence: CASSGQDYGYTF.